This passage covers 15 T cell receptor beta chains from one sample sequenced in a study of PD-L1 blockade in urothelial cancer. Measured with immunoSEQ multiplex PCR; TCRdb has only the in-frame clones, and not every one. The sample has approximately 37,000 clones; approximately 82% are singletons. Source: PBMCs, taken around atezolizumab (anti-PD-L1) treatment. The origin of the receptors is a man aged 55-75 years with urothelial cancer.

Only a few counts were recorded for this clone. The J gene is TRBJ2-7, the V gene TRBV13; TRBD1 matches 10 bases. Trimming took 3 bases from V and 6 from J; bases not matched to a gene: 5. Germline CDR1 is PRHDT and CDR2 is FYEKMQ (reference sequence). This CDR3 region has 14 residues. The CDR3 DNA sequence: TGTGCCAGCAGCTTCGGGACAGGGGAGTCCGAGCAGTACTTC. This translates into CASSFGTGESEQYF. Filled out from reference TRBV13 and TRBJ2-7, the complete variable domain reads AAGVIQSPRHLIKEKRETATLKCYPIPRHDTVYWYQQGPGQDPQFLISFYEKMQSDKGSIPDRFSAQQFSDYHSELNMSSLELGDSALYFCASSFGTGESEQYFGPGTRLTVT.

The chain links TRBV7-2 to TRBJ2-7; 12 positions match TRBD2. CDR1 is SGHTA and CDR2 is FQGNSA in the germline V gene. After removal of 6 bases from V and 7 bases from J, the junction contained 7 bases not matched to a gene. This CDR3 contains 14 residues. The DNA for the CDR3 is TGTGCCAGCAGGACTAGCGGGAGTTCGCGTGAGCAGTACTTC. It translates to CASRTSGSSREQYF.

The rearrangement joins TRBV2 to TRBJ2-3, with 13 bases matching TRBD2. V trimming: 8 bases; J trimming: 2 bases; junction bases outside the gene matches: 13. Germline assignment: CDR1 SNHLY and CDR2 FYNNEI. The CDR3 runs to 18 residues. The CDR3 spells CASWGLAGLITPTDTQYF. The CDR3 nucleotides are TGTGCCAGCTGGGGACTAGCGGGACTGATAACCCCCACAGATACGCAGTATTTT.

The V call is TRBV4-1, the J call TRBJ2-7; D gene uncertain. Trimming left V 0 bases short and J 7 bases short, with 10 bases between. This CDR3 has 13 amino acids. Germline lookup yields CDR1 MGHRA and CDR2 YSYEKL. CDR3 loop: CASSQEGGAEQYF. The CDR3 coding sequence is TGCGCCAGCAGCCAAGAAGGCGGAGCGGAGCAGTACTTC.

CDR3 DNA: TGTGCCAGTAGCAGGGGAGCTAACTATGGCTACACCTTC. It is translated as CASSRGANYGYTF. V is TRBV19 and J is TRBJ1-2; D might be TRBD1 (6 bases). V was shortened by 6 bases and J by 0 bases, with 8 bases between the two germline ends. The CDR3 consists of 13 residues. CDR1 and CDR2 from the germline V gene are LNHDA and SQIVND (reference sequence).

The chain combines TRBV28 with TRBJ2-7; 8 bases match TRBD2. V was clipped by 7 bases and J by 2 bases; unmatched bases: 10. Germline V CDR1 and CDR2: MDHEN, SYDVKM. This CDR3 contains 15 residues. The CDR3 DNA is TGTGCCAGCACCCACCCGAGTAGCGGGGCCTACGAGCAGTACTTC. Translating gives CASTHPSSGAYEQYF.

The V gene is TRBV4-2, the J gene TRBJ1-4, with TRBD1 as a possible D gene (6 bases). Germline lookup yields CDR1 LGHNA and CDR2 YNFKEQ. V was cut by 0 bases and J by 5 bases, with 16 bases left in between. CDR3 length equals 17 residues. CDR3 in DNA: TGTGCCAGCAGCCAAGATCAAGAGTACAGGGCCAATGAAAAACTGTTTTTT. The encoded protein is CASSQDQEYRANEKLFF.

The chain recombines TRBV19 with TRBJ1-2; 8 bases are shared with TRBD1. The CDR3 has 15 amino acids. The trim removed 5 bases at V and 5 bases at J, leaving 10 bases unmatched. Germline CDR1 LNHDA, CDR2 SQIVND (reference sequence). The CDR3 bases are TGTGCCAGTAGTTCCCGTGGACAGGGCAAATATGGCTACACCTTC. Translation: CASSSRGQGKYGYTF.

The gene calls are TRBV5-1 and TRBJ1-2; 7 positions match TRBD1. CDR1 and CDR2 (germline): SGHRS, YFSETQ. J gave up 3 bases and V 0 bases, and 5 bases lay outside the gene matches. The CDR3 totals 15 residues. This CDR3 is CASSLGQGMDYGYTF. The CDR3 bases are TGCGCCAGCAGCTTGGGACAGGGCATGGACTATGGCTACACCTTC.

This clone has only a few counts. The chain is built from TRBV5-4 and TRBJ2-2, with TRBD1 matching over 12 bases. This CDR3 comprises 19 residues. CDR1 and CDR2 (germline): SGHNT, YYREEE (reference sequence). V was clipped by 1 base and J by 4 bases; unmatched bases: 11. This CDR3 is CASSLNRDRGLSGTGELFF. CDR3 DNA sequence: TGTGCCAGCAGCTTGAACCGGGACAGGGGGCTCTCCGGCACCGGGGAGCTGTTTTTT.

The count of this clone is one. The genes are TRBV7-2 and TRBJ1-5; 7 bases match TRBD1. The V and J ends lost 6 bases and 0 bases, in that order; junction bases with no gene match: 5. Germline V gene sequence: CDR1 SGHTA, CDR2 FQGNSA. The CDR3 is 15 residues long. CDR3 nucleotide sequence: TGTGCCAGCAGAAGACAGGGTTTTAGCAATCAGCCCCAGCATTTT. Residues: CASRRQGFSNQPQHF. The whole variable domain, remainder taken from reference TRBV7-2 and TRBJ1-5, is GAGVSQSPSNKVTEKGKDVELRCDPISGHTALYWYRQSLGQGLEFLIYFQGNSAPDKSGLPSDRFSAERTGGSVSTLTIQRTQQEDSAVYLCASRRQGFSNQPQHFGDGTRLSIL.

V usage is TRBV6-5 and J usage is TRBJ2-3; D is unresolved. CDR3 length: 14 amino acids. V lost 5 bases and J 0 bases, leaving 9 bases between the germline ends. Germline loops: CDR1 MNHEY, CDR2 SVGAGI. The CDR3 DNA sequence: TGTGCCAGCAGTCCCTTAGCTAGCACAGATACGCAGTATTTT. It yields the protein CASSPLASTDTQYF.

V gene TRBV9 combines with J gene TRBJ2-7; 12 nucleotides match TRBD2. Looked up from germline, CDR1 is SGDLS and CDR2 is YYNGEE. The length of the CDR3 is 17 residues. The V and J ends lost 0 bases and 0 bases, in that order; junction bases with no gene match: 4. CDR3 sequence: CASSVGLAGGVSYEQYF. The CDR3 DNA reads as TGTGCCAGCAGCGTAGGCCTAGCGGGGGGGGTCTCCTACGAGCAGTACTTC.

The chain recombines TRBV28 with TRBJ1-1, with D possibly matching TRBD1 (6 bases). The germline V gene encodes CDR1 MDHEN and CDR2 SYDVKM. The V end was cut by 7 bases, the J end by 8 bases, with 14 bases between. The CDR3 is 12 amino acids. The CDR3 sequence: CASTSGTKEAFF. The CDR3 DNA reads TGTGCCAGCACCTCAGGGACAAAAGAAGCTTTCTTT.

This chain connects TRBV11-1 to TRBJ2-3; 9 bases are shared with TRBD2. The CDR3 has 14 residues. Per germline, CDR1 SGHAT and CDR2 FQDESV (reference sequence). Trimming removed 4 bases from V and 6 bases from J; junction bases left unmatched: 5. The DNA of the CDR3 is TGTGCCAGCAGCTGGGCGGGAGGGTTGGATACGCAGTATTTT. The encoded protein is CASSWAGGLDTQYF.